These 18 T cell receptor beta chains came from one sample sequenced in a study of cytomegalovirus exposure and HLA in healthy donors (dated by TCRdb to the late 2010s). Libraries came from the immunoSEQ multiplex PCR assay. For the multiplex PCR, a mixture combining 60 forward primers for TCR Vbeta segments and 13 reverse primers for TCR Jbeta segments was used. In TCRdb, the immuneACCESS table is reduced to in-frame sequences with V and J assigned. These tables do not hold every clone; where another copy was compared, an unresolved V gene accounts for under half, and the others remain unexplained. This sample lists 150,000 to 200,000 clones; approximately 82% were detected once. The ten largest make up about 6% of the sample. Sequenced material: PBMCs. All receptors come from a man aged 50-59 years in good health and CMV-seropositive.

The J gene is TRBJ1-6, the V gene TRBV5-8; D unresolved. CDR3 length: 14 residues. The V gene's germline CDR1 is SGHTS and CDR2 YDEGEE. V was pared by 0 bases and J by 5 bases, with 6 bases between. The DNA for the CDR3 is TGTGCCAGCAGCTTGGTTTCGGATAATTCACCCCTCCACTTT. Encoded protein: CASSLVSDNSPLHF.

The CDR3 DNA reads TGTGCCAGCAGTTTAACTATCTCTGGAAACACCATATATTTT. Its translation: CASSLTISGNTIYF. The rearrangement uses TRBV6-6 and TRBJ1-3; D remains ambiguous. The ends were cut back, 4 bases at V and 0 bases at J, with 7 bases in the middle. The CDR3 is 14 residues long. Germline CDR1 is MNHNY and CDR2 is SVGAGI (reference sequence).

The rearrangement uses TRBV4-1 and TRBJ1-2; no clear D gene. Looked up from germline, CDR1 is MGHRA and CDR2 is YSYEKL. Trimming removed 6 bases from V and 0 bases from J, with 14 bases in between. The CDR3 length is 15 residues. CDR3 DNA: TGCGCCAGCAGACCCGCGGAGTGGGCTAACTATGGCTACACCTTC. It codes for CASRPAEWANYGYTF.

This clone was observed a few times. The chain carries TRBV7-9 and TRBJ2-5; 8 nucleotides align to TRBD1. Per germline, CDR1 SEHNR and CDR2 FQNEAQ (reference sequence). There are 14 residues in the CDR3. The V and J ends lost 5 bases and 5 bases, in that order; junction bases with no gene match: 7. CDR3 nucleotides: TGTGCCAGCAGCCGGACAGGGAAGCAGGAGACCCAGTACTTC. Protein product: CASSRTGKQETQYF.

This clone was detected a few times. The V call is TRBV5-6, the J call TRBJ2-5, with TRBD1 identical over 7 bases. CDR1 and CDR2 (germline): SGHDT, YYEEEE. The trim removed 5 bases at V and 4 bases at J, leaving 11 bases unmatched. The length of the CDR3 is 15 residues. The CDR3 sequence: CASRKPRDRLETQYF. CDR3 nucleotides: TGTGCCAGCAGAAAACCACGGGACAGATTAGAGACCCAGTACTTC.

The chain links TRBV27 to TRBJ2-1, with D maybe TRBD2 (6 bases). The CDR3 is 17 residues long. Deletions cut 2 bases from V and 1 base from J, with 15 bases between. CDR1 is MNHEY, CDR2 SMNVEV, per germline (reference sequence). The CDR3 sequence is CASSLRSGAGSYNEQFF. As DNA, the CDR3 is TGTGCCAGCAGTTTAAGGTCTGGTGCGGGGTCCTACAATGAGCAGTTCTTC.

The chain couples TRBV18 to TRBJ2-1; the match to TRBD2 covers 12 bases. There are 15 residues in the CDR3. CDR1 and CDR2 from the germline V gene are KGHSH and LQKENI. V lost 4 bases to trimming and J lost 6 bases; unmatched junction nucleotides: 4. The CDR3: CASSLPSGRANEQFF. CDR3 in DNA: TGTGCCAGCTCACTCCCTAGCGGGAGGGCCAATGAGCAGTTCTTC.

The chain has TRBV6-1 and TRBJ1-2; D unclear. Trimming took off 7 bases at V and 1 base at J, with 13 bases between the two ends. The CDR3 is 14 amino acids. Germline-derived CDR1 and CDR2 are MNHNS and SASEGT. The CDR3 DNA reads TGTGCCAGCACTGAGCAGAGGAATAACTATGGCTACACCTTC. It specifies CASTEQRNNYGYTF.

This chain connects TRBV18 to TRBJ2-1, with 10 bases that match TRBD2. CDR3 length: 18 residues. Germline CDR1 and CDR2: KGHSH and LQKENI. Trimming cost V 2 bases and J 3 bases; bases outside gene matches: 10. CDR3 sequence reads: CASSPEVAGGLHYNEQFF. CDR3 bases: TGTGCCAGCTCACCAGAGGTAGCGGGGGGTCTCCACTACAATGAGCAGTTCTTC.

The gene calls are TRBV5-6 and TRBJ1-1; D is uncertain. This CDR3 has 14 residues. Germline V gene sequence: CDR1 SGHDT, CDR2 YYEEEE. V gave up 0 bases and J gave up 1 base, with 7 bases separating them. For the CDR3, the DNA is TGTGCCAGCAGCTTGGTGACTTCGAACACTGAAGCTTTCTTT. It is translated as CASSLVTSNTEAFF.

The J gene is TRBJ1-2, the V gene TRBV29-1; possibly TRBD1 for D (6 bases). The CDR3 loop spans 12 amino acids. Trimming left V 5 bases short and J 7 bases short, with 14 bases between. The V gene's germline CDR1 is SQVTM and CDR2 ANQGSEA. CDR3 coding DNA: TGCAGCGTTCAACAGGGATTAGTTGGCTACACCTTC. The encoded protein is CSVQQGLVGYTF.

V is TRBV27 and J is TRBJ1-5; 9 nucleotides align to TRBD1. CDR1 is MNHEY, CDR2 SMNVEV, per germline (reference sequence). There are 14 residues in the CDR3. The junction had 7 bases not matched to a gene; V was cut back by 7 bases and J by 6 bases. CDR3 coding DNA: TGTGCCAGCAAAACTGGGACAGGGCTTCAGCCCCAGCATTTT. It translates to CASKTGTGLQPQHF.

The V call is TRBV4-1, the J call TRBJ1-2, with D maybe TRBD1 (6 bases). The CDR3 runs to 18 residues. The germline V gene has CDR1 MGHRA and CDR2 YSYEKL. V dropped 0 bases and J dropped 3 bases, with 20 bases sitting between them. CDR3 residues: CASSQEGGSPAQHYGYTF. DNA for the CDR3: TGCGCCAGCAGCCAAGAAGGGGGTTCCCCCGCCCAACACTATGGCTACACCTTC.

The chain links TRBV27 to TRBJ1-6, with D possibly being TRBD1 (5 bases). The CDR3 covers 13 residues. Per germline, CDR1 MNHEY and CDR2 SMNVEV (reference sequence). V lost 8 bases and J 5 bases, leaving 10 bases between the germline ends. CDR3 loop: CASAPGDNSPLHF. CDR3 bases: TGTGCCAGCGCCCCGGGGGATAATTCACCCCTCCACTTT.

CDR3 DNA sequence: TGTGCCAGCTCACCTGCCCAGGGGGTGAGGAAAAGCTCTGGGGCCAACGTCCTGACTTTC. Encoded protein: CASSPAQGVRKSSGANVLTF. The chain recombines TRBV18 with TRBJ2-6; 7 nucleotides agree with TRBD1. Germline-derived CDR1 and CDR2 are KGHSH and LQKENI. The V and J ends lost 3 bases and 0 bases, in that order; junction bases with no gene match: 14. The CDR3 length is 20 residues.

V is TRBV5-1 and J is TRBJ1-2, with TRBD1 identical over 8 bases. Germline CDR1 SGHRS, CDR2 YFSETQ. Trimming cost V 3 bases and J 3 bases; bases outside gene matches: 4. The CDR3 extends over 14 amino acids. CDR3 in amino acids: CASSSTGADYGYTF. Here the CDR3 DNA reads TGCGCCAGCAGCTCGACAGGGGCAGACTATGGCTACACCTTC.

The count of this clone is one. This chain uses TRBV19 with TRBJ1-2, with D possibly being TRBD1 (5 bases). Germline CDR1 LNHDA, CDR2 SQIVND (reference sequence). There are 15 residues in the CDR3. Deletions cut 3 bases from V and 2 bases from J, with 13 bases between. The CDR3 protein is CASSISPAGNYGYTF. CDR3 DNA: TGTGCCAGTAGTATTTCCCCAGCAGGGAACTATGGCTACACCTTC.

The chain links TRBV15 to TRBJ2-2; D possibly corresponds to TRBD2 (5 bases). V was pared by 5 bases and J by 5 bases, with 12 bases between. CDR1 LNHNV and CDR2 YYDKDF come from the germline V gene (reference sequence). This CDR3 region has 14 residues. CDR3 region: CATSPLRGTGELFF. CDR3 nucleotide sequence: TGTGCCACCAGCCCCCTCCGGGGTACCGGGGAGCTGTTTTTT.